The source of this T cell receptor (beta chain) is a study of beta chain features in type 1 diabetes. Whole-study context: Examined across all samples were almost 110 million sorted cells. Study-level findings and limits: All four CD4+ subsets of Type 1 diabetes patients contained TCRB CDR3s that were moderately but significantly shorter. Compared with healthy donors, patients appeared to share more similar naive, central memory and regulatory TCRB repertoires.

The entirety of the isolated RNA underwent reverse transcription, so expressed TCRB transcripts were sequenced. Here immunoSEQ multiplex PCR was the method, and the copy in TCRdb shows in-frame clones only, minus some. Of 95,000 to 150,000 clones listed, about 15% are singletons. This clone occurred a few times. What it binds is not known. Other DNA sequences in this specimen translate into the identical CDR3. V was clipped by 3 bases and J by 1 base, with 7 bases between them. Looked up from germline, CDR1 is GTSNPN and CDR2 is SVGIG (reference sequence). CDR3 length: 13 residues. Material for sequencing was central memory CD4+ T cells from blood. This receptor was obtained from a man aged 25-45 years with type 1 diabetes. The genes are TRBV30 and TRBJ1-5; D gene ambiguous. The CDR3 nucleotides are TGTGCCTGGAGCGCGGACAGCAATCAGCCCCAGCATTTT. It is translated as CAWSADSNQPQHF.